The 19 T cell receptor beta chains reported below all come from one sample, sequenced in a study of tumor-infiltrating lymphocytes in localized non-small cell lung cancer. The assay was immunoSEQ multiplex PCR, and TCRdb's table has in-frame clones only and misses some. Of about 16,000 clones listed, under 75% are singletons. Input material: lung tumor tissue. These receptors were obtained from a human donor with non-small cell lung cancer.

The chain carries TRBV7-3 and TRBJ1-2, with unresolved D. Per germline, CDR1 SGHTA and CDR2 FQGTGA. CDR3 length equals 14 residues. Trimming took off 4 bases at V and 13 bases at J, with 22 bases between the two ends. CDR3 in amino acids: CASSSHYPSMDLTF. The CDR3 region has the DNA TGTGCCAGCAGCTCCCACTATCCCTCTATGGACCTCACCTTC.

This chain links TRBV27 with TRBJ2-7, with D maybe TRBD2 (6 bases). The CDR3 runs 14 residues. Germline V gene lookup returns CDR1 MNHEY and CDR2 SMNVEV (reference sequence). Trimming stripped 1 base from V and 1 base from J, with 8 bases between. The CDR3 region is CASSLLAASYEQYF. CDR3 nucleotides: TGTGCCAGCAGTTTATTAGCGGCTTCCTACGAGCAGTACTTC.

The chain recombines TRBV7-2 with TRBJ2-6, with no clear D. The CDR3 is 17 amino acids. Per germline, CDR1 SGHTA and CDR2 FQGNSA. V lost 1 base to trimming and J lost 0 bases, with 10 bases between them. The CDR3 DNA reads as TGTGCCAGCAGCTTAGTTGTCGGTTCCTCTGGGGCCAACGTCCTGACTTTC. It encodes CASSLVVGSSGANVLTF.

The gene calls are TRBV30 and TRBJ1-3; TRBD1 is a possible D gene (5 bases). This CDR3 is built from 16 residues. CDR1 is GTSNPN and CDR2 is SVGIG in the germline V gene (reference sequence). The V and J ends lost 0 bases and 0 bases respectively, with 12 bases between them. CDR3 in amino acids: CAWSVPGAFSGNTIYF. The CDR3 DNA is TGTGCCTGGAGTGTACCCGGGGCATTCTCTGGAAACACCATATATTTT.

The chain employs TRBV25-1 and TRBJ2-5, with D perhaps being TRBD1 or TRBD2 (5 bases each). The germline gives CDR1 MGHDK, CDR2 SYGVNS. Trimming removed 3 bases from V and 5 bases from J, with 16 bases in between. CDR3 length: 15 residues. As DNA, the CDR3 is TGTGCCAGCAGTGATACAGCAGGGTGGGGGGAGACCCAGTACTTC. Amino acid sequence: CASSDTAGWGETQYF.

The V gene is TRBV28, the J gene TRBJ1-2; 7 nucleotides align to TRBD1. The CDR3 spans 13 residues. The germline gives CDR1 MDHEN, CDR2 SYDVKM. The V gene end was trimmed by 3 bases and the J gene end by 8 bases; junction bases not matched to a gene: 6. Here the CDR3 DNA reads TGTGCCAGCAGTTTTACGACAGGGTGGGGCTACACCTTC. It translates to CASSFTTGWGYTF.

The rearrangement uses TRBV6-6 and TRBJ1-4, with D possibly matching TRBD1 (6 bases). The germline V gene encodes CDR1 MNHNY and CDR2 SVGAGI (reference sequence). The CDR3 spans 15 residues. The V end lost 5 bases, the J end lost 8 bases, and 18 bases lay between the germline ends. The CDR3 loop reads CASSPTGSRREKLFF. CDR3 bases: TGTGCCAGCAGTCCAACAGGGTCGCGTCGCGAAAAACTGTTTTTT.

The chain has TRBV5-1 and TRBJ1-5; TRBD1 might be the D (6 bases). The CDR3 is made up of 14 amino acids. Germline V gives CDR1 SGHRS, CDR2 YFSETQ. V gave up 2 bases and J gave up 6 bases, with 12 bases separating them. Here the CDR3 reads CASSFGGGGQPQHF. The CDR3 nucleotides read TGCGCCAGCAGCTTTGGGGGAGGGGGTCAGCCCCAGCATTTT.

The chain carries TRBV30 and TRBJ2-2, with a weak D call TRBD1 (5 bases). Germline CDR1 and CDR2: GTSNPN and SVGIG (reference sequence). The CDR3 spans 13 residues. V gave up 3 bases and J gave up 7 bases, with 12 bases separating them. The CDR3 region has the DNA TGTGCCTGGAGGGCACAGGTGATCGGGGAGCTGTTTTTT. Translating it yields CAWRAQVIGELFF.

The gene calls are TRBV28 and TRBJ2-7, with D maybe TRBD1 (6 bases). The V gene lost 1 base and the J gene lost 0 bases, with 10 bases spanning the gap. Germline CDR1 and CDR2: MDHEN and SYDVKM. This CDR3 contains 15 residues. In DNA, the CDR3 is TGTGCCAGCAGTTTATCCTCAGGGGACTCCTACGAGCAGTACTTC. This sequence encodes CASSLSSGDSYEQYF.

The chain joins TRBV10-2 to TRBJ1-5, with D possibly being TRBD1 (6 bases). This CDR3 spans 13 amino acids. Trimming stripped 5 bases from V and 6 bases from J, with 11 bases between. Germline V gives CDR1 WSHSY, CDR2 SAAADI. CDR3 loop: CASSQMTGQPQHF. The CDR3 DNA follows: TGCGCCAGCAGTCAGATGACAGGTCAGCCCCAGCATTTT.

The rearrangement links TRBV4-3 to TRBJ2-7; 8 nucleotides agree with TRBD2. The V gene end was trimmed by 4 bases and the J gene end by 3 bases; junction bases not matched to a gene: 8. The CDR3 runs 15 residues. Germline V gives CDR1 LGHNA, CDR2 YSLEER. The CDR3 loop is CASSPERGRLYEQYF. The CDR3 DNA is TGCGCCAGCAGCCCAGAGCGGGGGCGCCTCTACGAGCAGTACTTC.

In regard to this clone: Other DNA sequences in this sample translate to the same CDR3. The chain joins TRBV27 to TRBJ1-1, with D maybe TRBD1 (5 bases). Trimming stripped 6 bases from V and 1 base from J, with 18 bases between. Germline V lookup: CDR1 MNHEY, CDR2 SMNVEV (reference sequence). The CDR3 covers 16 residues. The CDR3 region is CASSLGQGGRNTEAFF. As DNA, the CDR3 is TGTGCCAGCAGCCTAGGGCAGGGCGGCCGGAACACTGAAGCTTTCTTT.

J is TRBJ1-1 and V is TRBV27, with D possibly TRBD1 on 6 matching bases. This CDR3 has 19 residues. Germline V gene sequence: CDR1 MNHEY, CDR2 SMNVEV (reference sequence). The V and J ends lost 5 bases and 2 bases respectively, with 27 bases between them. CDR3 in DNA: TGTGCCAGCAGTGGCTTGGGGGCTTGGACCCAGAGGCCCAACACTGAAGCTTTCTTT. This codes for CASSGLGAWTQRPNTEAFF.

In its sample, this clone ranks as medium-sized. V gene TRBV27 combines with J gene TRBJ1-1; D gene uncertain. Germline V gene lookup returns CDR1 MNHEY and CDR2 SMNVEV (reference sequence). This CDR3 is 13 amino acids long. V dropped 7 bases and J dropped 5 bases, with 14 bases sitting between them. The CDR3 DNA reads as TGTGCCAGCACTTTCGGCCATGGGACTGAAGCTTTCTTT. Protein: CASTFGHGTEAFF.

The V call is TRBV7-2, the J call TRBJ2-1; TRBD2 matches 9 bases. With 2 bases clipped from V and 4 bases from J, the junction kept 3 bases outside the gene matches. Germline CDR1 SGHTA, CDR2 FQGNSA. This CDR3 has 15 residues. The CDR3 loop reads CASSLKAGGYNEQFF. For the CDR3, the DNA is TGTGCCAGCAGCTTAAAAGCGGGGGGATACAATGAGCAGTTCTTC.

In its sample, this clone was seen a few times. This chain connects TRBV6-5 to TRBJ1-5; D is perhaps TRBD1 (6 bases). The V gene's germline CDR1 is MNHEY and CDR2 SVGAGI. CDR3 size: 11 residues. The V and J ends lost 5 bases and 10 bases respectively, with 9 bases between them. CDR3 nucleotides: TGTGCCAGCAGTCCCGGGACACCCCAGCATTTT. It translates to CASSPGTPQHF.

This sequence joins TRBV7-2 and TRBJ1-2; D is uncertain. Trimming removed 6 bases from V and 0 bases from J, with 14 bases in between. The length of the CDR3 is 15 residues. CDR1 and CDR2 from the germline V gene are SGHTA and FQGNSA. The CDR3 protein is CASRSAAATNYGYTF. Here the CDR3 DNA reads TGTGCCAGCAGGTCGGCGGCAGCAACTAACTATGGCTACACCTTC. The whole variable domain, remainder taken from reference TRBV7-2 and TRBJ1-2, is GAGVSQSPSNKVTEKGKDVELRCDPISGHTALYWYRQSLGQGLEFLIYFQGNSAPDKSGLPSDRFSAERTGGSVSTLTIQRTQQEDSAVYLCASRSAAATNYGYTFGSGTRLTVV.

The CDR3 loop is CASRPVQGVYTF. The CDR3 region has the DNA TGTGCCAGCAGACCCGTACAGGGGGTCTACACCTTC. The genes are TRBV6-5 and TRBJ1-2; 8 bases fit TRBD1. CDR3 size: 12 residues. Unmatched junction bases numbered 7, after V lost 6 bases and J lost 10 bases. Germline V CDR1 and CDR2: MNHEY, SVGAGI.